The next 32 T cell receptor beta chains were all read from a single sample in a study of graft-versus-host responses after intestinal transplantation. Their recognized antigens are unknown. Clones were sequenced by immunoSEQ multiplex PCR, and TCRdb holds only the in-frame ones, with some missing. The sample lists almost 85,000 clones; roughly nine tenths were seen once. The material was unstimulated CD4+ T cells sorted from spleen or lymph node cells, obtained before intestinal transplant. These receptors originate from a human donor who received an intestinal transplant.

The CDR3 coding sequence is TGCGCCAGCAGCCAAGATCTGTCCAGGGGCCCTTTGCCCCAGTACTTC. The encoded protein is CASSQDLSRGPLPQYF. V is TRBV4-3 and J is TRBJ2-5, with D tentatively TRBD1 (6 bases). Trimming removed 0 bases at V and 9 bases at J, with 20 bases between. The CDR3 sequence is 16 residues long. The germline CDR1 and CDR2 sequences are LGHNA and YSLEER.

The chain joins TRBV5-5 to TRBJ2-5; 15 nucleotides align to TRBD2. The CDR3 is made up of 17 amino acids. Germline-derived CDR1 and CDR2 are SGHKS and YYEKEE (reference sequence). V gave up 3 bases and J gave up 1 base; unmatched junction bases: 4. The CDR3 DNA sequence: TGTGCCAGCAGCTGGACTAGCGGGGGGGCCGCCCAAGAGACCCAGTACTTC. Encoded protein: CASSWTSGGAAQETQYF.

The chain links TRBV19 to TRBJ1-2; D is unresolved. The CDR3 covers 15 residues. Germline loops: CDR1 LNHDA, CDR2 SQIVND (reference sequence). V was pared by 5 bases and J by 2 bases, with 15 bases between. CDR3 sequence reads: CASSLRSESNYGYTF. CDR3 nucleotides: TGTGCCAGTAGTCTACGATCCGAATCCAACTATGGCTACACCTTC.

The V gene is TRBV6-5, the J gene TRBJ2-3; D may be TRBD1 (6 bases). CDR1 is MNHEY and CDR2 is SVGAGI in the germline V gene. The CDR3 covers 14 residues. V was cut by 6 bases and J by 5 bases, with 15 bases left in between. The CDR3 DNA reads as TGTGCCAGCAGCCTGACAGGTTTTAGAGATACGCAGTATTTT. It is translated as CASSLTGFRDTQYF.

The V call is TRBV13, the J call TRBJ2-1, with TRBD2 matching over 11 bases. CDR1 and CDR2 from the germline V gene are PRHDT and FYEKMQ (reference sequence). The CDR3 contains 19 residues. V was pared by 0 bases and J by 4 bases, with 11 bases of the junction left unmatched. CDR3 sequence (DNA): TGTGCCAGCAGCTTAGGCCTAGCGGGGGGTCCCTTGACTTACAATGAGCAGTTCTTC. It codes for CASSLGLAGGPLTYNEQFF.

This chain connects TRBV30 to TRBJ1-2; 9 bases are a match to TRBD1. This CDR3 has 13 amino acids. The germline V gene has CDR1 GTSNPN and CDR2 SVGIG (reference sequence). The V gene end was trimmed by 2 bases and the J gene end by 8 bases; junction bases not matched to a gene: 6. CDR3 loop: CAWSTDRGEGYTF. For the CDR3, the DNA is TGTGCCTGGAGTACGGACAGGGGCGAGGGCTACACCTTC.

The chain recombines TRBV7-6 with TRBJ2-7, with D possibly matching TRBD1 (5 bases). V was cut by 5 bases and J by 5 bases, with 13 bases left in between. The CDR3 is 13 amino acids. Germline V CDR1 and CDR2: SGHVS, FNYEAQ. Here the CDR3 DNA reads TGTGCCAGCAGCACCAGGGTGGGGAACGAGCAGTACTTC. Amino acid sequence: CASSTRVGNEQYF. Supplemented by reference TRBV7-6 and TRBJ2-7, the full variable domain reads GAGVSQSPRYKVTKRGQDVALRCDPISGHVSLYWYRQALGQGPEFLTYFNYEAQQDKSGLPNDRFSAERPEGSISTLTIQRTEQRDSAMYRCASSTRVGNEQYFGPGTRLTVT.

The CDR3 reads CASSQGLSGGEKLFF. The CDR3 coding sequence is TGCGCCAGCAGCCAAGGGTTATCCGGAGGGGAAAAACTGTTTTTT. The chain is built from TRBV4-1 and TRBJ1-4; D gene ambiguous. This CDR3 is 15 amino acids long. Germline V gives CDR1 MGHRA, CDR2 YSYEKL. With 1 base removed from V and 8 bases from J, the gap between germline ends came to 14 bases.

The CDR3 nucleotides read TGTGCCAGTAGTATTTGGCCACAGGGGGCAACTAATGAAAAACTGTTTTTT. It is translated as CASSIWPQGATNEKLFF. The chain is built from TRBV19 and TRBJ1-4; TRBD1 agrees at 8 bases. Germline V gives CDR1 LNHDA, CDR2 SQIVND (reference sequence). This CDR3 has 17 residues. The V and J ends lost 3 bases and 0 bases, in that order; junction bases with no gene match: 6.

V gene TRBV7-6 combines with J gene TRBJ2-7, with 8 bases matching TRBD1. V was pared by 3 bases and J by 1 base, with 2 bases of the junction left unmatched. Germline V gives CDR1 SGHVS, CDR2 FNYEAQ. The CDR3 extends over 14 amino acids. The CDR3 sequence is CASSFGTGSYEQYF. Written as DNA, the CDR3 is TGTGCCAGCAGCTTCGGGACAGGATCCTACGAGCAGTACTTC.

V is TRBV7-9 and J is TRBJ2-7, with D unclear. This CDR3 region has 11 residues. CDR1 and CDR2 from the germline V gene are SEHNR and FQNEAQ (reference sequence). V gave up 5 bases and J gave up 1 base, with 3 bases separating them. In DNA, the CDR3 is TGTGCCAGCAGCCGTTCCTACGAGCAGTACTTC. It translates to CASSRSYEQYF. Looking up the rest from reference TRBV7-9 and TRBJ2-7 gives the full variable domain: DTGVSQNPRHKITKRGQNVTFRCDPISEHNRLYWYRQTLGQGPEFLTYFQNEAQLEKSRLLSDRFSAERPKGSFSTLEIQRTEQGDSAMYLCASSRSYEQYFGPGTRLTVT.

The chain has TRBV5-6 and TRBJ1-1; 8 nucleotides agree with TRBD1. V shed 4 bases, J shed 3 bases, and the junction held 5 bases outside the gene matches. The length of the CDR3 is 14 residues. The germline CDR1 and CDR2 sequences are SGHDT and YYEEEE. CDR3 region: CASSLRGQDTEAFF. The CDR3 DNA follows: TGTGCCAGCAGCCTCAGGGGGCAGGACACTGAAGCTTTCTTT.

This clone was counted a single time. This rearrangement joins TRBV2 to TRBJ2-4, with D tentatively TRBD1 (6 bases). The CDR3 extends over 13 amino acids. The V gene's germline CDR1 is SNHLY and CDR2 FYNNEI. The V and J ends lost 7 bases and 9 bases respectively, with 16 bases between them. This CDR3 reads CASTGQGQGIQYF. Here the CDR3 DNA reads TGTGCCAGCACTGGCCAGGGGCAAGGCATTCAGTACTTC.

The chain has TRBV27 and TRBJ1-2; the D is unclear. Germline V CDR1 and CDR2: MNHEY, SMNVEV (reference sequence). The germline V and J ends were trimmed by 2 bases and 8 bases, with 21 bases remaining between them. This CDR3 comprises 16 residues. CDR3 bases: TGTGCCAGCAGTTTAAATTCTCGGCGGGATTCGGGCGGCTACACCTTC. As protein: CASSLNSRRDSGGYTF.

The V and J genes are TRBV23-1 and TRBJ2-3; 7 bases are a match to TRBD2. TRBV23-1 is placed among ORFs of uncertain function. With V trimmed by 4 bases and J by 5 bases, 0 bases remained unmatched. The CDR3 extends over 12 amino acids. CDR3 nucleotides: TGCGCCAGCAGTCGCGGGGGAGATACGCAGTATTTT. Translating it yields CASSRGGDTQYF.

The chain has TRBV11-2 and TRBJ1-6; D not resolved. Per germline, CDR1 SGHAT and CDR2 FQNNGV. CDR3 length equals 15 residues. Between the trimmed V and J ends, which lost 0 bases and 0 bases, there was a span of 3 bases. The CDR3 protein is CASSLDSSYNSPLHF. CDR3 bases: TGTGCCAGCAGCTTAGACAGCTCCTATAATTCACCCCTCCACTTT.

This clone has a handful of counts. This sequence joins TRBV10-3 and TRBJ1-3; no clear D. Trimming left V 3 bases short and J 3 bases short, with 3 bases between. This CDR3 has 12 residues. Germline V gene lookup returns CDR1 ENHRY and CDR2 SYGVKD. The CDR3 DNA follows: TGTGCCATCAGTGATAGTGGAAACACCATATATTTT. It codes for CAISDSGNTIYF.

J is TRBJ1-4 and V is TRBV7-8; 7 bases fit TRBD1. This CDR3 region has 15 residues. Losses at the gene ends were 1 base for V and 8 bases for J; bases not matched to a gene: 7. CDR1 and CDR2 (germline): SGHVS, FQNEAQ. The CDR3 DNA follows: TGTGCCAGCAGCTTAGTTGAGGGGGCTCGGGAAAAACTGTTTTTT. The encoded protein is CASSLVEGAREKLFF.

The J gene is TRBJ2-7, the V gene TRBV21-1; no check of the table's D call, TRBD1, against the DNA was made. TRBV21-1 corresponds to a pseudogene. The CDR3 spans 15 residues. CDR3 sequence (DNA): TGTGCCAGCAGCATCATGACAGGGGGGAACTACGAGCAGTACTTC. Translation gives CASSIMTGGNYEQYF.

The chain employs TRBV7-9 and TRBJ1-2, with D possibly being TRBD1 (6 bases). Trimming removed 4 bases at V and 0 bases at J, with 15 bases between. This CDR3 has 16 residues. Per germline, CDR1 SEHNR and CDR2 FQNEAQ (reference sequence). CDR3: CASSSRTVLSNYGYTF. The CDR3 bases are TGTGCCAGCAGCTCCAGGACAGTTCTGTCTAACTATGGCTACACCTTC. The full variable domain, in which reference TRBV7-9 and TRBJ1-2 provide the parts outside the CDR3, is DTGVSQNPRHKITKRGQNVTFRCDPISEHNRLYWYRQTLGQGPEFLTYFQNEAQLEKSRLLSDRFSAERPKGSFSTLEIQRTEQGDSAMYLCASSSRTVLSNYGYTFGSGTRLTVV.

This chain connects TRBV19 to TRBJ1-3; 8 bases line up with TRBD1. Looked up from germline, CDR1 is LNHDA and CDR2 is SQIVND (reference sequence). This CDR3 comprises 15 residues. J gave up 0 bases and V 7 bases, and 5 bases lay outside the gene matches. CDR3 residues: CASTRTGHSGNTIYF. CDR3 bases: TGTGCCAGTACTCGGACAGGGCACTCTGGAAACACCATATATTTT.

CDR3 nucleotide sequence: TGTGCCAGCAGCGTAACGACAGTTGACTATGGCTACACCTTC. This encodes CASSVTTVDYGYTF. This chain joins TRBV9 and TRBJ1-2; maybe TRBD1 (5 bases). The CDR3 loop spans 14 amino acids. Germline V gives CDR1 SGDLS, CDR2 YYNGEE. V was cut by 1 base and J by 3 bases, with 10 bases left in between.

This rearrangement joins TRBV6-5 to TRBJ1-2, with 8 bases fitting TRBD1. The CDR3 totals 14 residues. Germline CDR1 MNHEY, CDR2 SVGAGI. V shed 2 bases, J shed 1 base, and the junction held 0 bases outside the gene matches. The CDR3 DNA is TGTGCCAGCAGTTACGGACAGGGTAACTATGGCTACACCTTC. Its translation: CASSYGQGNYGYTF.

This rearrangement joins TRBV19 to TRBJ2-1; a weak D match, TRBD2 (5 bases). This CDR3 is built from 16 residues. V was shortened by 5 bases and J by 7 bases, with 21 bases between the two germline ends. Germline V lookup: CDR1 LNHDA, CDR2 SQIVND (reference sequence). In DNA form, the CDR3 reads TGTGCCAGTAGTGGCCGGAACGGGATCGGCGCGAATGAGCAGTTCTTC. As protein: CASSGRNGIGANEQFF.

V gene TRBV7-9 combines with J gene TRBJ1-2; 11 bases are a match to TRBD1. V trimming: 5 bases; J trimming: 3 bases; junction bases outside the gene matches: 5. The CDR3 is 15 amino acids. Germline V CDR1 and CDR2: SEHNR, FQNEAQ (reference sequence). The CDR3 reads CASSQGQGVDYGYTF. The CDR3 DNA reads TGTGCCAGCAGCCAGGGACAGGGGGTCGACTATGGCTACACCTTC.

This clone was seen only once. The rearrangement uses TRBV6-5 and TRBJ1-2; 9 bases are shared with TRBD1. Per the germline V gene, CDR1 is MNHEY and CDR2 is SVGAGI. The CDR3 runs to 15 residues. V lost 5 bases and J lost 2; bases outside the gene matches: 6. CDR3 in amino acids: CASSPGDRANYGYTF. The CDR3 DNA sequence: TGTGCCAGCAGTCCCGGGGACAGGGCCAACTATGGCTACACCTTC.

The chain employs TRBV5-1 and TRBJ2-4; TRBD1 is a possible D gene (6 bases). The CDR3 covers 14 residues. V dropped 4 bases and J dropped 10 bases, with 18 bases sitting between them. In germline, CDR1 is SGHRS, CDR2 YFSETQ. CDR3 nucleotides: TGCGCCAGCAGCCCACGAGGGGGACAAGGAATTCAGTACTTC. Encoded protein: CASSPRGGQGIQYF.

This clone has only one observation. The rearrangement joins TRBV11-3 to TRBJ2-2; D is perhaps TRBD2 (5 bases). This CDR3 is 18 amino acids long. The germline V gene has CDR1 SGHNT and CDR2 YENEEA. Trimming left V 0 bases short and J 0 bases short, with 14 bases between. The CDR3 loop is CASSLEGRLEANTGELFF. CDR3 bases: TGTGCCAGCAGCTTAGAGGGTCGATTGGAGGCGAACACCGGGGAGCTGTTTTTT.

The chain combines TRBV14 with TRBJ2-7; 9 bases match TRBD1. V shed 4 bases, J shed 6 bases, and the junction held 10 bases outside the gene matches. Germline V CDR1 and CDR2: SGHDN, FVKESK. The CDR3 has 15 residues. The CDR3 loop reads CASSRDRVGVGEQYF. CDR3 DNA sequence: TGTGCCAGCAGCCGGGACAGGGTTGGGGTTGGCGAGCAGTACTTC.

The chain carries TRBV29-1 and TRBJ2-5; TRBD1 is a possible D gene (6 bases). The CDR3 has 13 amino acids. CDR1 SQVTM and CDR2 ANQGSEA come from the germline V gene. Trimming left V 7 bases short and J 5 bases short, with 17 bases between. The chain's CDR3 is CSATRGQGETQYF. The CDR3 region has the DNA TGCAGCGCCACCCGAGGCCAGGGGGAGACCCAGTACTTC.

The rearrangement links TRBV6-4 to TRBJ1-1; D gene unclear. The CDR3 loop spans 13 amino acids. CDR1 and CDR2 from the germline V gene are MRHNA and SNTAGT. V gave up 4 bases and J gave up 5 bases, with 11 bases separating them. DNA for the CDR3: TGTGCCAGCAGTGCCTCTCCGGGGACTGAAGCTTTCTTT. This sequence encodes CASSASPGTEAFF.

The chain combines TRBV10-1 with TRBJ1-3; possibly TRBD1 for D (5 bases). Germline CDR1 is WNHNN and CDR2 is SYGVQD (reference sequence). Trimming cost V 5 bases and J 4 bases, with 15 bases left between them. The CDR3 totals 15 residues. The CDR3: CASSLKRTKGNTIYF. CDR3 bases: TGCGCCAGCAGTCTAAAACGGACAAAAGGAAACACCATATATTTT.